This is a list of T cell receptor beta chains from one sample in a study of T cells in Graves' hyperthyroidism and ophthalmopathy. TCRdb processed the multiplex PCR reads anew with MiXCR; each CDR3 protein has one entry. The repertoire holds approximately 700,000 distinct CDR3 sequences, with 16% as singletons. Sequencing used blood. These receptors came from a man between 18 and 29 years old with Graves' hyperthyroidism. Both conserved end residues are part of each CDR3. The D gene is left open where the match is weak. Not all rows give a size; the values are once, few, many and, for expanded clones, a class.

size: many
J: TRBJ2-5
D: .
V: TRBV18
DNA: TGTGCCAGCTCAGCTGCGGGTCAACAAGAGACCCAGTACTTC
CDR3: CASSAAGQQETQYF

size: many
J: TRBJ2-7
D: TRBD1
V: TRBV28
DNA: TGTGCCAGCAGTGGGCTAGGGACAGGGAGTGGCGACGAGCAGTACTTC
CDR3: CASSGLGTGSGDEQYF

size: many
J: TRBJ2-7
D: .
V: TRBV12-3/TRBV12-4
DNA: TGTGCCAGCAGTTTAGGGGTAGGGAACTACGAGCAGTACTTC
CDR3: CASSLGVGNYEQYF

size: many
J: TRBJ1-5
D: .
V: TRBV7-2
DNA: TGTGCCAGCAGCTTAGTTCCCCAAGGTGGATCTGGGCAGCCCCAGCATTTT
CDR3: CASSLVPQGGSGQPQHF

size: .
J: TRBJ1-3
D: .
V: TRBV28
DNA: TGTGCCAGCAGGTTACAGAGCTCTGGAAACACCATATATTTT
CDR3: CASRLQSSGNTIYF

size: few
J: TRBJ2-5
D: TRBD2
V: TRBV30
DNA: TGTGCCTGGAGGAGGTGGCTAGCGGGAAGGGAGACCCAGTACTTC
CDR3: CAWRRWLAGRETQYF

size: many
J: TRBJ2-5
D: TRBD2
V: TRBV24-1
DNA: TGTGCCACCAGTGAACGACTAGCGTCGGAGACCCAGTACTTC
CDR3: CATSERLASETQYF

size: few
J: TRBJ2-3
D: TRBD1
V: TRBV6-1
DNA: TGTGCCAGCAGGCACAGGGGCGGCACAGATACGCAGTATTTT
CDR3: CASRHRGGTDTQYF

size: many
J: TRBJ2-7
D: TRBD2
V: TRBV2
DNA: TGTGCCAGCAGTGCCGGGACTAGTTTCTACGAGCAGTACTTC
CDR3: CASSAGTSFYEQYF

size: many
J: TRBJ2-3
D: .
V: TRBV11-2
DNA: TGTGCCAGCAGCCCCTCTAGGGCCCTCCTTTTGCAGTATTTT
CDR3: CASSPSRALLLQYF

size: many
J: TRBJ1-5
D: .
V: TRBV28
DNA: TGTGCCAGCCTCAGCGGGGACACACGCAATCAGCCCCAGCATTTT
CDR3: CASLSGDTRNQPQHF

size: .
J: TRBJ2-7
D: TRBD2
V: TRBV9
DNA: TGTGCCAGCAGCGAGGGGACTATATCCGACGAGCAGTACTTC
CDR3: CASSEGTISDEQYF

size: .
J: TRBJ2-1
D: TRBD1
V: TRBV7-3
DNA: TGCGCCAGCAGCCGCAAGCAGCCCGGGACAGGCTCCTACAATGAGCAGTTCTTC
CDR3: CASSRKQPGTGSYNEQFF

size: .
J: TRBJ2-1
D: .
V: TRBV18
DNA: TGTGCCAGCTCACCAGGGGCGGGCCCCTACAATGAGCAGTTCTTC
CDR3: CASSPGAGPYNEQFF

size: many
J: TRBJ2-7
D: .
V: TRBV28
DNA: TGTGCCAGCAGTTTTGGTAGACTCTACGAGCAGTACTTC
CDR3: CASSFGRLYEQYF

size: few
J: TRBJ2-5
D: TRBD2
V: TRBV7-3
DNA: TGTGCCAGCAGCCCAGGACTAGCGGGGGGCCGGGACCAGTACTTC
CDR3: CASSPGLAGGRDQYF

size: few
J: TRBJ2-1
D: .
V: TRBV6-1
DNA: TGTGCCAGCAGTTCCCCCCCACCGCGCGGTCACATACAGTTCTTC
CDR3: CASSSPPPRGHIQFF

size: many
J: TRBJ2-1
D: .
V: TRBV6-2/TRBV6-3
DNA: TGTGCCAGCAGTTACCTGGGACGACCGAGCTCCTACAATGAGCAGTTCTTC
CDR3: CASSYLGRPSSYNEQFF

size: .
J: TRBJ2-2
D: .
V: TRBV10-3
DNA: TGTGCCAGCCTCCGGGACACAAACACCGGGGAGCTGTTTTTT
CDR3: CASLRDTNTGELFF

size: few
J: TRBJ2-1
D: .
V: TRBV28
DNA: TGTGCCAGCAGTTCCGGGAGAGCTTCCTACAATGAGCAGTTCTTC
CDR3: CASSSGRASYNEQFF

size: .
J: TRBJ2-7
D: TRBD1
V: TRBV19
DNA: TGTGCCAGTAGTATTGGGCAGGGGGTTACCTACGAGCAGTACTTC
CDR3: CASSIGQGVTYEQYF

size: many
J: TRBJ2-7
D: .
V: TRBV5-1
DNA: TGCGCCAGCAGCTTGGGAGCAGCCGGCGAGCAGTACTTC
CDR3: CASSLGAAGEQYF

size: .
J: TRBJ1-6
D: .
V: TRBV6-5
DNA: TGTGCCAGCAGTTACGAAGCCACAATGCGCTCACCCCTCCACTTT
CDR3: CASSYEATMRSPLHF

size: .
J: TRBJ2-5
D: .
V: TRBV28
DNA: TGTGCCAGCACCTTAGGGGCCGGGACAAGGGGAGAGACCCAGTACTTC
CDR3: CASTLGAGTRGETQYF

size: many
J: TRBJ2-1
D: .
V: TRBV28
DNA: TGTGCCAGCAGTTTAGGCAGGTTCAATGAGCAGTTCTTC
CDR3: CASSLGRFNEQFF

size: many
J: TRBJ1-1
D: .
V: TRBV3-1
DNA: TGTGCCAGCAGCCAAGCTGGCCCCGGGACCACTGAAGCTTTCTTT
CDR3: CASSQAGPGTTEAFF

size: many
J: TRBJ2-6
D: .
V: TRBV18
DNA: TGTGCCAGCTTCCTCTCTGGGGCCAACGTCCTGACTTTC
CDR3: CASFLSGANVLTF

size: .
J: TRBJ2-5
D: .
V: TRBV29-1
DNA: TGCAGCGTTGAAGGCAGGTTAAAAGAGACCCAGTACTTC
CDR3: CSVEGRLKETQYF

size: many
J: TRBJ1-1
D: .
V: TRBV11-2
DNA: TGTGCCAGCACGGTCCTTTCGAACACTGAAGCTTTCTTT
CDR3: CASTVLSNTEAFF

size: many
J: TRBJ2-7
D: .
V: TRBV12-3/TRBV12-4
DNA: TGTGCCAGCAGTTTGGGCTACAGCTACGAGCAGTACTTC
CDR3: CASSLGYSYEQYF